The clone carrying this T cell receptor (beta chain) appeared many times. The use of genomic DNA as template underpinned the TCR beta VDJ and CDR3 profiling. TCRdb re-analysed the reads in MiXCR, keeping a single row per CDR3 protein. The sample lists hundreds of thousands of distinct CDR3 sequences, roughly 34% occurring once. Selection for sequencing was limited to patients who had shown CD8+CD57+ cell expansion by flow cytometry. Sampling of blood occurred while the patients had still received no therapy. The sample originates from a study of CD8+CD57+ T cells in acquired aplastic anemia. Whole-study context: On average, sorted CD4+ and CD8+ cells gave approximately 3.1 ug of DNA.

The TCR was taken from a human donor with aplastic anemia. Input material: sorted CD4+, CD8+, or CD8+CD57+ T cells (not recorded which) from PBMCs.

The chain's CDR3 is CATSITVSTDTQYF. As DNA, the CDR3 is TGTGCCACCAGCATAACGGTTAGCACAGATACGCAGTATTTT. The chain is built from TRBV15 and TRBJ2-3, with no clear D. The V end lost 4 bases, the J end lost 0 bases, and 8 bases lay between the germline ends. Germline V gene sequence: CDR1 LNHNV, CDR2 YYDKDF (reference sequence). There are 14 residues in the CDR3. The full variable domain, with the rest looked up from reference TRBV15 and TRBJ2-3, is DAMVIQNPRYQVTQFGKPVTLSCSQTLNHNVMYWYQQKSSQAPKLLFHYYDKDFNNEADTPDNFQSRRPNTSFCFLDIRSPGLGDTAMYLCATSITVSTDTQYFGPGTRLTVL.